This TCR beta chain was recovered during a study of regulatory T cells in long-lasting Graves disease. Assembly of TCR beta libraries relied on iRepertoire HTBI primers together with Arm-PCR of CDR3 regions. One entry per CDR3 protein results from TCRdb running MiXCR on the multiplex PCR reads. The profile shows some 250,000 distinct CDR3 sequences, 20% of them singletons. For this clonotype: Its antigen is undetermined.

This CDR3 spans 12 amino acids. V gave up 11 bases and J gave up 4 bases; unmatched junction bases: 8. The V gene's germline CDR1 is MNHNS and CDR2 SASEGT. Whole-study results and caveats: The number of shared public clonotypes was higher in persistent patients (2,741) than new patients (more than 850). Persistent cases of Graves' showed reduced TCR diversity relative to newly diagnosed patients.

Documented time point: newly diagnosed GD, antithyroid drugs for less than 3 months. Scientists built the TCR library using RNA that was extracted from PBMCs. The sample here was peripheral blood mononuclear cells (PBMCs), taken at new diagnosis, from a patient treated with antithyroid drugs. The clonotype originates from a female donor with Graves disease. This sequence joins TRBV6-1 and TRBJ2-7; 7 bases match TRBD1. CDR3 amino acids: CAASGTVYEQYF. In nucleotides, the CDR3 is TGTGCCGCTTCCGGGACAGTTTACGAGCAGTACTTC.